A single sample is the source of the 17 T cell receptor beta chains below, sequenced in a study of T cells in Graves' hyperthyroidism and ophthalmopathy. The investigators amplified TCR beta CDR3 regions from RNA transcripts. The HTBI primer set was used in a first-round RT-PCR of the TCR CDR3. TCRdb re-derived calls from the multiplex PCR reads in MiXCR, one entry per CDR3 protein. The table records about 560,000 distinct CDR3 sequences, 16% of them present only once. Material: blood. The source of these receptors is a woman aged 18-29 years with Graves' hyperthyroidism.

This clonotype occurred once. A much larger clonotype is one base distant, so this may be a read error. The chain links TRBV7-8 to TRBJ2-1; 10 nucleotides match TRBD2. Judging by the DNA end, TRBJ2-7 fits better; the J call may be wrong. Germline CDR1 SGHVS, CDR2 FQNEAQ. This CDR3 region has 15 residues. CDR3 nucleotides: TGTGCCAGCAGCGCCAGCGGGGGGGTATACAATGAGCAGTACTTC. Translated, it gives CASSASGGVYNEQYF.

This clonotype has ten or more counts. This sequence joins TRBV2 and TRBJ2-3; no clear D. V gave up 4 bases and J gave up 0 bases, with 8 bases separating them. The V gene's germline CDR1 is SNHLY and CDR2 FYNNEI. The CDR3 runs 14 residues. The CDR3 spells CASSGSASTDTQYF. The CDR3 bases are TGTGCCAGCAGTGGGTCGGCTAGCACAGATACGCAGTATTTT.

This chain uses TRBV7-9 with TRBJ2-4, with TRBD2 matching 9 bases. CDR3 size: 17 residues. In germline, CDR1 is SEHNR, CDR2 FQNEAQ (reference sequence). The ends lost 1 base at V and 2 bases at J; junction bases unmatched: 6. CDR3 region: CASSLVGGGATKNIQYF. Here the CDR3 DNA reads TGTGCCAGCAGCTTAGTCGGCGGGGGGGCCACCAAAAACATTCAGTACTTC.

This clonotype showed up many times. The chain employs TRBV20-1 and TRBJ1-6; 8 bases align to TRBD1. CDR1 and CDR2 from the germline V gene are DFQATT and SNEGSKA (reference sequence). V dropped 0 bases and J dropped 7; count of bases not matched to a gene: 11. The CDR3 runs 17 residues. The CDR3: CSARDWLTGTGNSPLHF. The DNA of the CDR3 is TGCAGTGCTAGAGATTGGCTCACCGGGACAGGCAATTCACCCCTCCACTTT.

The rearrangement joins TRBV6-1 to TRBJ2-3; D is perhaps TRBD1 (6 bases). V lost 7 bases and J lost 4, with 15 bases in between. The CDR3 has 14 residues. Germline V CDR1 and CDR2: MNHNS, SASEGT. CDR3 in DNA: TGTGCCAGCAAACGACAGGAACTGGCAGATACGCAGTATTTT. Protein sequence: CASKRQELADTQYF.

This clonotype appeared many times. The CDR3 sequence: CSARDPRDGTWNEQFF. DNA of the CDR3: TGCAGTGCTAGAGATCCCCGGGACGGGACCTGGAATGAGCAGTTCTTC. This chain links TRBV20-1 with TRBJ2-1; TRBD1 or TRBD2 may be the D gene (5 bases each). Germline CDR1 and CDR2: DFQATT and SNEGSKA (reference sequence). The V gene lost 0 bases and the J gene lost 7 bases, with 19 bases spanning the gap. This CDR3 is built from 16 residues.

Many counts were recorded for this clonotype. CDR3 nucleotide sequence: TGCAGTGCTAGCTACTCAGGGTCAGGCAATCAGCCCCAGCATTTT. This encodes CSASYSGSGNQPQHF. V and J are TRBV20-1 and TRBJ1-5; weak D call: TRBD1 (5 bases). This CDR3 region has 15 residues. Trimming removed 3 bases at V and 2 bases at J, with 14 bases between. Germline V gene lookup returns CDR1 DFQATT and CDR2 SNEGSKA (reference sequence).

The table lists this clonotype with many counts. The genes are TRBV2 and TRBJ1-3; a weak D match, TRBD1 (6 bases). Looked up from germline, CDR1 is SNHLY and CDR2 is FYNNEI. This CDR3 is 15 amino acids long. Trimming took off 1 base at V and 4 bases at J, with 11 bases between the two ends. The CDR3 DNA is TGTGCCAGCAGTGAAGACAGGGCCCTCGGAAACACCATATATTTT. Its translation is CASSEDRALGNTIYF.

This clonotype has a count of ten or more. This sequence joins TRBV3-1 and TRBJ2-5; D remains ambiguous. CDR3 length equals 14 residues. Trimming took off 1 base at V and 4 bases at J, with 10 bases between the two ends. Germline-derived CDR1 and CDR2 are LGHDT and YNNKEL (reference sequence). The CDR3 DNA sequence: TGTGCCAGCAGCCAAGGACTCCGTCCAGAGACCCAGTACTTC. It translates to CASSQGLRPETQYF.

This clonotype was seen more than once but under ten times. J is TRBJ2-7 and V is TRBV10-2; 8 positions match TRBD2. Germline V gives CDR1 WSHSY, CDR2 SAAADI. Trimming at V came to 8 bases and at J to 4 bases, leaving 13 bases not matched to a gene. CDR3 length equals 15 residues. The DNA for the CDR3 is TGCGCCAGCTGGGGCCCCGGGAGGGCCGGGTACGAGCAGTACTTC. It translates to CASWGPGRAGYEQYF.

In this sample, this clonotype turned up many times. This chain links TRBV28 with TRBJ2-1, with 7 bases matching TRBD1. This CDR3 spans 15 amino acids. V trimming: 1 base; J trimming: 4 bases; junction bases outside the gene matches: 4. CDR1 MDHEN and CDR2 SYDVKM come from the germline V gene. CDR3 sequence reads: CASSLYRGDYNEQFF. DNA for the CDR3: TGTGCCAGCAGTTTATACAGGGGCGATTACAATGAGCAGTTCTTC. The variable domain in full, completed from reference TRBV28 and TRBJ2-1, reads DVKVTQSSRYLVKRTGEKVFLECVQDMDHENMFWYRQDPGLGLRLIYFSYDVKMKEKGDIPEGYSVSREKKERFSLILESASTNQTSMYLCASSLYRGDYNEQFFGPGTRLTVL.

This clonotype was found a few times. CDR3 DNA sequence: TGTGCCAGCAGTTACTCAAGACAGGGGACGTATCTCGGCTACACCTTC. Protein product: CASSYSRQGTYLGYTF. J is TRBJ1-2 and V is TRBV6-5; 8 bases line up with TRBD1. J was trimmed by 8 bases and V by 0 bases; bases with no gene match: 11. CDR3 length equals 16 residues. Germline V lookup: CDR1 MNHEY, CDR2 SVGAGI.

This clonotype was counted ten times or more. V and J are TRBV5-1 and TRBJ1-1; no clear D gene. The V gene's germline CDR1 is SGHRS and CDR2 YFSETQ. CDR3 length equals 14 residues. V lost 1 base to trimming and J lost 1 base, with 8 bases between them. CDR3 in amino acids: CASSLTRSNTEAFF. The CDR3, as DNA: TGCGCCAGCAGCTTGACCAGGTCGAACACTGAAGCTTTCTTT.

This clonotype was observed many times. The chain is built from TRBV6-1 and TRBJ2-2; no clear D. CDR3 length: 13 residues. Germline V CDR1 and CDR2: MNHNS, SASEGT. Trimming pared 6 bases from V and 7 bases from J, leaving 12 bases between. The CDR3 region is CASRPTADGELFF. DNA of the CDR3: TGTGCCAGCAGACCAACCGCGGACGGGGAGCTGTTTTTT.

Ten or more counts support this clonotype. This chain connects TRBV12-3 or TRBV12-4 to TRBJ1-1, with 8 bases identical to TRBD1. The CDR3 extends over 14 amino acids. V trimming: 3 bases; J trimming: 7 bases; junction bases outside the gene matches: 7. DNA for the CDR3: TGTGCCAGCAGTTTGCCCAGGGGGCTTTTTGAAGCTTTCTTT. Translation gives CASSLPRGLFEAFF.

The V gene is TRBV7-9, the J gene TRBJ2-7; D is tentatively TRBD1 or TRBD2 (5 bases each). This CDR3 comprises 14 residues. V was trimmed by 5 bases and J by 2 bases, leaving 13 bases between them. CDR1 and CDR2 from the germline V gene are SEHNR and FQNEAQ (reference sequence). CDR3 bases: TGTGCCAGCAGCGTGGGACCCAGAACCTACGAGCAGTACTTC. Its protein product is CASSVGPRTYEQYF.

The CDR3 DNA follows: TGTGCCAGCTCACCAACTAGCGGGAGGTCCACCGGGGAGCTGTTTTTT. This gives the protein CASSPTSGRSTGELFF. The J gene is TRBJ2-2, the V gene TRBV18, with 12 bases matching TRBD2. With V trimmed by 2 bases and J by 4 bases, 2 bases remained unmatched. The CDR3 is 16 residues long. CDR1 is KGHSH and CDR2 is LQKENI in the germline V gene.